These 17 T cell receptor beta chains were all obtained from the same sample, sequenced in a study of T cell repertoires in cytomegalovirus infection. No antigen has been identified for these receptors. TCRdb called the reads again in MiXCR, with one record for every CDR3 protein. The repertoire holds about 830,000 distinct CDR3 sequences, with approximately 30% as singletons. Sequencing used cultured CD8+ T cells from PBMCs, obtained from culture after CMV antigen stimulation. The receptors originated from a human donor in good health (CMV status not recorded). Some clones in this sample may be carry-over from other donors' samples.

This clonotype appeared a few times. This chain uses TRBV25-1 with TRBJ2-3; D is unclear. The V end was cut by 8 bases, the J end by 4 bases, with 4 bases between. The CDR3 extends over 10 amino acids. Germline V CDR1 and CDR2: MGHDK, SYGVNS. The CDR3 loop is CASASDTQYF. The CDR3 DNA sequence: TGTGCCAGCGCATCAGATACGCAGTATTTT.

This clonotype was detected ten times or more. The chain employs TRBV12-3 or TRBV12-4 and TRBJ1-2, with unresolved D. The V gene lost 6 bases and the J gene lost 6 bases, with 17 bases spanning the gap. The CDR3 contains 14 residues. This CDR3 reads CASSETSSSDGYTF. CDR3 sequence (DNA): TGTGCCAGCAGCGAGACAAGTTCCTCGGATGGCTACACCTTC.

This clonotype occurred a few times. This chain connects TRBV4-2 to TRBJ2-1; D call uncertain. Trimming removed 4 bases at V and 5 bases at J, with 12 bases between. The CDR3 is made up of 14 amino acids. CDR1 is LGHNA and CDR2 is YNFKEQ in the germline V gene. CDR3 sequence reads: CASSPQRSNNEQFF. The DNA for the CDR3 is TGTGCCAGCAGCCCCCAGCGATCCAACAATGAGCAGTTCTTC.

This clonotype occurred a few times. This chain joins TRBV7-9 and TRBJ2-3; 8 positions agree with TRBD2. With 5 bases clipped from V and 0 bases from J, the junction kept 13 bases outside the gene matches. Germline V lookup: CDR1 SEHNR, CDR2 FQNEAQ (reference sequence). The CDR3 is made up of 18 amino acids. CDR3 sequence (DNA): TGTGCCAGCAGCCCGCCCGAGGGGCGGGGGGCCAGCACAGATACGCAGTATTTT. Translating gives CASSPPEGRGASTDTQYF.

This clonotype was recorded at least ten times. The CDR3 nucleotides are TGTGCCAGCAGCTCCCCCGGGCCGGACAACTACTACAATGAGCAGTTCTTC. Protein sequence: CASSSPGPDNYYNEQFF. V and J are TRBV7-3 and TRBJ2-1, with D maybe TRBD1 (5 bases). CDR1 SGHTA and CDR2 FQGTGA come from the germline V gene. V lost 4 bases, J lost 3 bases, and 19 bases lay in between. This CDR3 comprises 17 residues.

The V call is TRBV6-5, the J call TRBJ1-3; no firm D call. CDR1 is MNHEY and CDR2 is SVGAGI in the germline V gene. The V gene lost 0 bases and the J gene lost 0 bases, with 21 bases spanning the gap. This CDR3 contains 20 residues. The CDR3 here is CASSYSRSPVIKSSGNTIYF. In nucleotides, the CDR3 is TGTGCCAGCAGTTACTCGCGGTCCCCCGTAATTAAGAGCTCTGGAAACACCATATATTTT.

The CDR3 nucleotides read TGTGCCAGCAGCCTTCCGACAGCAAGAGACGAAAAACTGTTTTTT. It encodes CASSLPTARDEKLFF. The chain employs TRBV5-6 and TRBJ1-4, with D possibly being TRBD1 (5 bases). Germline CDR1 SGHDT, CDR2 YYEEEE. The CDR3 is 15 residues long. V lost 4 bases and J lost 8, with 18 bases in between.

The chain links TRBV27 to TRBJ2-7; 8 bases match TRBD1. This CDR3 is 12 amino acids long. V was clipped by 5 bases and J by 9 bases; unmatched bases: 6. Germline V lookup: CDR1 MNHEY, CDR2 SMNVEV (reference sequence). The DNA of the CDR3 is TGTGCCAGCAGTCCCCCAGGACAGGGGCAGTACTTC. Translated, it gives CASSPPGQGQYF.

V usage is TRBV6-5 and J usage is TRBJ2-7, with D maybe TRBD2 (5 bases). The CDR3 is made up of 12 amino acids. Germline CDR1 reads MNHEY; CDR2 reads SVGAGI. V dropped 6 bases and J dropped 6 bases, with 12 bases sitting between them. The CDR3 sequence is CASSPDGSEQYV. In DNA form, the CDR3 reads TGTGCCAGCAGCCCGGATGGGAGCGAGCAGTACGTC.

The rearrangement uses TRBV4-1 and TRBJ2-1, with TRBD1 matching over 9 bases. The germline V gene has CDR1 MGHRA and CDR2 YSYEKL. The CDR3 sequence is 17 residues long. The V segment lost 6 bases and the J segment 4 bases; nucleotides outside the gene matches: 13. The CDR3 nucleotides are TGCGCCAGCAGTCTATCAGAACAGGGGGCTAAGTACAATGAGCAGTTCTTC. It specifies CASSLSEQGAKYNEQFF.

V is TRBV2 and J is TRBJ2-7; 8 bases agree with TRBD2. This CDR3 spans 15 amino acids. Looked up from germline, CDR1 is SNHLY and CDR2 is FYNNEI. V gave up 0 bases and J gave up 2 bases; unmatched junction bases: 3. This CDR3 is CASSEAGGAAYEQYF. The CDR3 nucleotides are TGTGCCAGCAGTGAAGCCGGGGGGGCCGCCTACGAGCAGTACTTC.

This clonotype was detected only a few times. V is TRBV6-1 and J is TRBJ2-3; D is undetermined. Trimming took off 5 bases at V and 5 bases at J, with 11 bases between the two ends. Germline V gene lookup returns CDR1 MNHNS and CDR2 SASEGT. The CDR3 consists of 13 residues. The CDR3 DNA reads as TGTGCCAGCAGTAGGCAGGCTATAGATACGCAGTATTTT. This sequence encodes CASSRQAIDTQYF.

V is TRBV19 and J is TRBJ2-7; 7 bases line up with TRBD2. Germline V CDR1 and CDR2: LNHDA, SQIVND (reference sequence). V lost 5 bases to trimming and J lost 5 bases; unmatched junction nucleotides: 9. CDR3 size: 14 residues. DNA of the CDR3: TGTGCCAGTAGTGCTAGCGGCAGGGTCCACGAGCAGTACGTC. This encodes CASSASGRVHEQYV.

Regarding this clonotype: At one of its ends the junction is not consistent with the germline gene, which may arise from a read error. V gene TRBV20-1 combines with J gene TRBJ1-2, with a weak D call TRBD1 (5 bases). In germline, CDR1 is DFQATT, CDR2 SNEGSKA (reference sequence). This CDR3 has 17 amino acids. The CDR3 DNA reads TGCAGTGGAGACCGCGAGGTGGGGGACCTCTTAGAGGATGGCTACGCCTTC. Its translation is CSGDREVGDLLEDGYAF.

The rearrangement links TRBV14 to TRBJ2-1; D uncertain. From germline, CDR1 is SGHDN and CDR2 FVKESK. The V end lost 4 bases, the J end lost 5 bases, and 9 bases lay between the germline ends. There are 13 residues in the CDR3. The CDR3 DNA reads as TGTGCCAGCAGCCGGAAGGGCAACAATGAGCAGTTCTTC. This sequence encodes CASSRKGNNEQFF. The full variable domain, completed using reference TRBV14 and TRBJ2-1, is EAGVTQFPSHSVIEKGQTVTLRCDPISGHDNLYWYRRVMGKEIKFLLHFVKESKQDESGMPNNRFLAERTGGTYSTLKVQPAELEDSGVYFCASSRKGNNEQFFGPGTRLTVL.

This clonotype was detected many times. The CDR3, as DNA: TGTGCCAGCGTCCGGAGGGCCACGTACCAAGAGACCCAGTACTTC. This translates into CASVRRATYQETQYF. The chain links TRBV7-6 to TRBJ2-5, with a possible D match to TRBD2 (6 bases). V lost 8 bases and J 0 bases, leaving 16 bases between the germline ends. Germline CDR1 SGHVS, CDR2 FNYEAQ. The CDR3 length is 15 residues.

This clonotype was recorded a few times. The rearrangement links TRBV10-3 to TRBJ2-2; D is uncertain. The CDR3 consists of 12 residues. Germline V CDR1 and CDR2: ENHRY, SYGVKD. Trimming left V 3 bases short and J 5 bases short, with 4 bases between. The CDR3 spells CAISEGTGELFF. The CDR3 DNA reads as TGTGCCATCAGTGAAGGGACCGGGGAGCTGTTTTTT.